This T cell receptor beta chain was observed in a study of control samples from healthy donors and cancer patients. The method was immunoSEQ multiplex PCR; TCRdb's version includes in-frame clones alone and lacks a portion of them. This table has 150,000 or so clones, about 91% appearing once. Trimming at V came to 6 bases and at J to 5 bases, leaving 5 bases not matched to a gene. The CDR3 sequence is 14 residues long. The germline CDR1 and CDR2 sequences are PRHDT and FYEKMQ (reference sequence). This receptor was obtained from a man between 18 and 29 years old in good health. This chain links TRBV13 with TRBJ2-1; 9 bases align to TRBD2. Sample: blood. The CDR3 nucleotides are TGTGCCAGCAGTCGCGGGGGGGTCGACAATGAGCAGTTCTTC. This encodes CASSRGGVDNEQFF.